Following are 3 T cell receptor beta chains from one sample sequenced in a study of cytomegalovirus exposure and HLA in healthy donors. Sequencing was performed with immunoSEQ multiplex PCR; in TCRdb, only in-frame clones are kept and a portion is missing. The sample records about 150,000 clones, about 95% being singletons. Sample: PBMCs. The receptors derive from a man younger than 35 in good health and CMV-seropositive.

The CDR3 reads CASSLDRETEAFF. DNA for the CDR3: TGTGCCAGCAGCTTAGACAGGGAAACTGAAGCTTTCTTT. The chain is built from TRBV11-2 and TRBJ1-1, with D possibly TRBD1 on 5 matching bases. Germline V gene sequence: CDR1 SGHAT, CDR2 FQNNGV. The length of the CDR3 is 13 residues. V was cut by 0 bases and J by 5 bases, with 7 bases left in between. Drawing the rest from reference TRBV11-2 and TRBJ1-1, the complete variable domain is EAGVAQSPRYKIIEKRQSVAFWCNPISGHATLYWYQQILGQGPKLLIQFQNNGVVDDSQLPKDRFSAERLKGVDSTLKIQPAKLEDSAVYLCASSLDRETEAFFGQGTRLTVV.

The chain links TRBV16 to TRBJ1-6, with 9 bases matching TRBD1. Germline V CDR1 and CDR2: KGHSY, FQNENV. V lost 0 bases to trimming and J lost 9 bases; unmatched junction nucleotides: 3. CDR3 length: 15 amino acids. The CDR3 here is CASSQSRDRASPLHF. In DNA form, the CDR3 reads TGTGCCAGCAGCCAATCCAGGGACAGGGCTTCACCCCTCCACTTT.

This rearrangement joins TRBV5-4 to TRBJ1-1, with D hard to call. Trimming left V 5 bases short and J 4 bases short, with 15 bases between. The CDR3 is 14 amino acids. Germline values: CDR1 SGHNT, CDR2 YYREEE (reference sequence). CDR3 amino acids: CASRFERSSTEAFF. CDR3 in DNA: TGTGCCAGCAGATTCGAAAGGTCTAGCACTGAAGCTTTCTTT.